This T cell receptor (beta chain) appears in the sequencing data of a study of OX40 agonist ivuxolimab in advanced cancers. Study background: All patients had ivuxolimab intravenously every 2 weeks at 0.01 to 10 mg/kg. Study-level findings and limits: Not determined was the antigen specificity of the expanded peripheral T cells.

A remark on this clone: Its antigen is undetermined.

The data were produced by immunoSEQ multiplex PCR, yet TCRdb's version contains in-frame clones alone and is incomplete. The table includes approximately 74,000 clones, 75% to 95% detected once. The TCR comes from an adult with an advanced solid tumor such as melanoma, head and neck, liver or kidney cancer. Material: CD4+ or CD8+ T cells sorted from blood, obtained in a trial of the OX40 agonist ivuxolimab.

This CDR3 is CASNPERQETQYF. CDR3 DNA sequence: TGTGCCAGTAACCCGGAGCGCCAAGAGACCCAGTACTTC. The genes are TRBV6-1 and TRBJ2-5; the D is unclear. This CDR3 contains 13 residues. Trimming shortened V by 9 bases and J by 1 base, and 12 bases separated the two germline ends. The germline CDR1 and CDR2 sequences are MNHNS and SASEGT.